These 18 T cell receptor beta chains originate from one sample sequenced in a study of shared clonotypes between healthy human individuals (TCRdb year 2020). The library relied on the immunoSEQ multiplex PCR assay. The clones in this table, taken by TCRdb from immuneACCESS, are in-frame only. Not every clone is retained; where verified, under half of the shortfall comes from an unresolved V gene, and the cause of the rest is unknown. In this sample the table shows some 630,000 clones, 60% to 80% of which occur a single time. In total, the top ten clones hold approximately 1.8% of the sample. The sample comprised memory CD4+ T cells sorted from blood. The intended sense of this specimen's cell subset or site label: CD45RA-negative fraction. The receptor set was obtained from a woman in her 30s in good health.

This clone has just one count. V usage is TRBV10-3 and J usage is TRBJ2-5; the match to TRBD2 covers 12 bases. J was trimmed by 5 bases and V by 3 bases; bases with no gene match: 7. CDR3 length: 16 amino acids. Germline V gene data show CDR1 as ENHRY and CDR2 as SYGVKD. The DNA for the CDR3 is TGTGCCATCAGTGACCGACTAGCGGGAGATGGGGAGACCCAGTACTTC. Protein product: CAISDRLAGDGETQYF.

The chain carries TRBV30 and TRBJ2-5, with TRBD1 as a possible D gene (5 bases). V lost 3 bases and J 0 bases, leaving 8 bases between the germline ends. Germline CDR1 is GTSNPN and CDR2 is SVGIG (reference sequence). There are 13 residues in the CDR3. CDR3 DNA: TGTGCCTGGAGACCAGGGCACCAAGAGACCCAGTACTTC. Protein sequence: CAWRPGHQETQYF.

The rearrangement joins TRBV29-1 to TRBJ2-3; 9 bases align to TRBD1. The ends lost 0 bases at V and 2 bases at J; junction bases unmatched: 9. CDR3 size: 17 residues. The germline V gene has CDR1 SQVTM and CDR2 ANQGSEA. CDR3 in DNA: TGCAGCGTTGAAGAAAAAACAGGGGGCAGGCTCACAGATACGCAGTATTTT. This codes for CSVEEKTGGRLTDTQYF.

The chain employs TRBV30 and TRBJ1-5; TRBD1 aligns across 9 bases. J lost 2 bases, V lost 4 bases, and 3 bases had no gene match. The CDR3 sequence is 14 residues long. Looked up from germline, CDR1 is GTSNPN and CDR2 is SVGIG (reference sequence). The CDR3 DNA is TGTGCCTGGACCCGGGACAGGGGCAATCAGCCCCAGCATTTT. This sequence encodes CAWTRDRGNQPQHF.

This clone occurred many times. The J gene is TRBJ2-2, the V gene TRBV27; D might be TRBD2 (6 bases). CDR1 and CDR2 from the germline V gene are MNHEY and SMNVEV (reference sequence). This CDR3 is 15 amino acids long. Trimming shortened V by 4 bases and J by 4 bases, and 13 bases separated the two germline ends. CDR3: CASSSSHGSTGELFF. For the CDR3, the DNA is TGTGCCAGCAGTTCCTCACACGGGAGCACCGGGGAGCTGTTTTTT.

The chain carries TRBV15 and TRBJ2-2; tentatively, D is TRBD2 (6 bases). The CDR3 is made up of 20 amino acids. Trimming cost V 1 base and J 1 base, with 22 bases left between them. In germline, CDR1 is LNHNV, CDR2 YYDKDF (reference sequence). The CDR3 loop is CATSRVPGLEGDLNTGELFF. In DNA form, the CDR3 reads TGTGCCACCAGCAGAGTCCCCGGTTTGGAGGGAGACCTGAACACCGGGGAGCTGTTTTTT. The whole variable domain, remainder taken from reference TRBV15 and TRBJ2-2, is DAMVIQNPRYQVTQFGKPVTLSCSQTLNHNVMYWYQQKSSQAPKLLFHYYDKDFNNEADTPDNFQSRRPNTSFCFLDIRSPGLGDTAMYLCATSRVPGLEGDLNTGELFFGEGSRLTVL.

This chain connects TRBV29-1 to TRBJ2-5, with unresolved D. Germline CDR1 and CDR2: SQVTM and ANQGSEA. The CDR3 length is 12 residues. V shed 7 bases and J shed 5 bases, with 14 bases lying between them. As DNA, the CDR3 is TGCAGCGCCACTCAAGGTGGGGAGACCCAGTACTTC. Encoded protein: CSATQGGETQYF.

This chain joins TRBV11-3 and TRBJ2-5; perhaps D is TRBD1 or TRBD2 (5 bases each). Per the germline V gene, CDR1 is SGHNT and CDR2 is YENEEA. Trimming left V 3 bases short and J 5 bases short, with 10 bases between. The CDR3 totals 13 residues. Here the CDR3 DNA reads TGTGCCAGCAGCTTTGAGGGGTGGGAGACCCAGTACTTC. It specifies CASSFEGWETQYF. The whole variable domain, remainder taken from reference TRBV11-3 and TRBJ2-5, is EAGVVQSPRYKIIEKKQPVAFWCNPISGHNTLYWYLQNLGQGPELLIRYENEEAVDDSQLPKDRFSAERLKGVDSTLKIQPAELGDSAVYLCASSFEGWETQYFGPGTRLLVL.

This clone was counted a few times. This CDR3 is CASSLTSGATGELFF. The CDR3 DNA follows: TGTGCCAGCAGCTTGACTAGCGGGGCCACCGGGGAGCTGTTTTTT. The chain links TRBV7-3 to TRBJ2-2, with 11 positions matching TRBD2. Germline assignment: CDR1 SGHTA and CDR2 FQGTGA. V shed 3 bases and J 4 bases; nucleotides not matched to a gene: 1. The CDR3 has 15 amino acids.

The J gene is TRBJ2-5, the V gene TRBV29-1; tentative D call: TRBD1 (6 bases). The DNA end lines up better with TRBJ2-7; the J call may be wrong. The germline gives CDR1 SQVTM, CDR2 ANQGSEA. This CDR3 spans 14 amino acids. In nucleotides, the CDR3 is TGCAGCGTCGCTGACAGGATAAGCTCCTACGAGCAGTACTTC. It encodes CSVADRISSYEQYF.

The CDR3 region has the DNA TGTGCCAGCAGCTCTGGACTAGCGGGGCCCCGGGGAGATACGCAGTATTTT. Translating gives CASSSGLAGPRGDTQYF. This sequence joins TRBV7-9 and TRBJ2-3; the match to TRBD2 covers 12 bases. The CDR3 is made up of 17 amino acids. Germline V gene lookup returns CDR1 SEHNR and CDR2 FQNEAQ (reference sequence). Trimming removed 4 bases from V and 5 bases from J; junction bases left unmatched: 10. Looking up the rest from reference TRBV7-9 and TRBJ2-3 gives the full variable domain: DTGVSQNPRHKITKRGQNVTFRCDPISEHNRLYWYRQTLGQGPEFLTYFQNEAQLEKSRLLSDRFSAERPKGSFSTLEIQRTEQGDSAMYLCASSSGLAGPRGDTQYFGPGTRLTVL.

The rearrangement links TRBV7-9 to TRBJ1-1; D possibly corresponds to TRBD1 (5 bases). CDR1 SEHNR and CDR2 FQNEAQ come from the germline V gene (reference sequence). The CDR3 consists of 19 residues. V was pared by 1 base and J by 0 bases, with 21 bases between. This CDR3 reads CASSLGARGARKMNTEAFF. The CDR3, as DNA: TGTGCCAGCAGCTTAGGCGCTCGCGGGGCCCGAAAAATGAACACTGAAGCTTTCTTT. Supplemented by reference TRBV7-9 and TRBJ1-1, the full variable domain reads DTGVSQNPRHKITKRGQNVTFRCDPISEHNRLYWYRQTLGQGPEFLTYFQNEAQLEKSRLLSDRFSAERPKGSFSTLEIQRTEQGDSAMYLCASSLGARGARKMNTEAFFGQGTRLTVV.

This clone occurred a few times. This chain links TRBV6-5 with TRBJ2-7, with 13 nucleotides matching TRBD2. The CDR3 has 15 residues. Germline V gene lookup returns CDR1 MNHEY and CDR2 SVGAGI. Trimming removed 2 bases from V and 9 bases from J; junction bases left unmatched: 7. This CDR3 reads CASSYPGLAGVLQYF. The DNA for the CDR3 is TGTGCCAGCAGTTACCCCGGACTAGCGGGAGTATTGCAGTACTTC.

The chain uses TRBV10-3 and TRBJ1-5, with D perhaps TRBD1 (6 bases). Germline lookup yields CDR1 ENHRY and CDR2 SYGVKD. V lost 2 bases to trimming and J lost 6 bases, with 8 bases between them. The CDR3 runs to 13 residues. In DNA, the CDR3 is TGTGCCATCAGTGAGGGGGGCGGTCAGCCCCAGCATTTT. It codes for CAISEGGGQPQHF.

The chain employs TRBV19 and TRBJ2-1; 10 bases fit TRBD1. This CDR3 is 14 amino acids long. J lost 4 bases, V lost 10 bases, and 7 bases had no gene match. Germline V gene data show CDR1 as LNHDA and CDR2 as SQIVND (reference sequence). The CDR3: CATKKDRGYNEQFF. In DNA, the CDR3 is TGTGCCACTAAAAAGGACAGGGGGTACAATGAGCAGTTCTTC. Full variable domain (outside the CDR3, taken from reference TRBV19 and TRBJ2-1): DGGITQSPKYLFRKEGQNVTLSCEQNLNHDAMYWYRQDPGQGLRLIYYSQIVNDFQKGDIAEGYSVSREKKESFPLTVTSAQKNPTAFYLCATKKDRGYNEQFFGPGTRLTVL.

The chain employs TRBV27 and TRBJ1-6, with D perhaps matching TRBD1 (5 bases). Trimming removed 6 bases at V and 8 bases at J, with 11 bases between. Germline V gene data show CDR1 as MNHEY and CDR2 as SMNVEV (reference sequence). The CDR3 covers 13 residues. The CDR3: CASSRVIHSPLHF. The CDR3 DNA follows: TGTGCCAGCAGCAGGGTTATCCATTCACCCCTCCACTTT.

The gene calls are TRBV27 and TRBJ2-5; TRBD2 matches at 8 bases. CDR1 and CDR2 from the germline V gene are MNHEY and SMNVEV (reference sequence). CDR3 size: 13 residues. The trim removed 6 bases at V and 8 bases at J, leaving 8 bases unmatched. The CDR3 nucleotides are TGTGCCAGCAGCCGAACGGGGGGGTCTACCCAGTACTTC. It is translated as CASSRTGGSTQYF.

This chain links TRBV15 with TRBJ2-1, with 12 bases aligning to TRBD2. The CDR3 is 13 residues long. Germline V gene data show CDR1 as LNHNV and CDR2 as YYDKDF (reference sequence). V was clipped by 8 bases and J by 8 bases; unmatched bases: 4. In DNA form, the CDR3 reads TGTGCCACCCGGCTAGCGGGAGGGCATGAGCAGTTCTTC. Translating it yields CATRLAGGHEQFF.